The clone carrying this T cell receptor beta chain was recorded once. Its antigen is not known. The CDR3 has 16 residues. V gave up 6 bases and J gave up 2 bases; unmatched junction bases: 4. The V gene's germline CDR1 is KGHDR and CDR2 SFDVKD. The data were taken from a study of T cell repertoires in cytomegalovirus infection. Study summary: Matching HLA type and CMV infection were both indicated by public TCR beta signatures. Study-wide results and limits: CMV carriers having the relevant HLA were flagged by cumulative public TCR beta family frequency. Across the ex vivo response, the dominant clonotypes were HLA-C-restricted CMV-specific TCR beta clonotypes.

One entry per CDR3 protein results from TCRdb running MiXCR on the reads. Here the sample spans some 800,000 distinct CDR3 sequences, 32% being singletons. The sequences come from cultured CD8+ T cells from PBMCs, collected from culture after CMV antigen stimulation. The origin of this receptor is a human donor in good health (CMV status not recorded). Some clones in this sample may be carry-over from other donors' samples. The chain uses TRBV24-1 and TRBJ2-2, with 11 bases fitting TRBD1. The CDR3 spells CATSPGTGGNTGELFF. CDR3 DNA sequence: TGTGCCACCAGTCCCGGGACAGGGGGTAACACCGGGGAGCTGTTTTTT.